This T cell receptor beta chain stems from a study of identifying expanded T cells in peripheral blood. Study outcomes and limitations: Variance in clone template counts between two-week samples significantly increased with total template count across all healthy donors.

Only in-frame clones appear in the TCRdb table, and some are missing; sequencing was by immunoSEQ multiplex PCR. The sample lists roughly 100,000 clones, 88% seen once, with 13% to 15% in the top ten. Trimming removed 5 bases at V and 4 bases at J, with 17 bases between. The CDR3 has 15 residues. From germline, CDR1 is SSHAT and CDR2 FNYEAQ (reference sequence). About this clone itself: Its antigen remains unidentified.

The origin of this receptor is a person between 18 and 75 years old in good health. The sample taken for sequencing was blood. This chain uses TRBV7-7 with TRBJ2-5; D may match TRBD1 or TRBD2 (6 bases each). The CDR3: CASSVLGGAGETQYF. CDR3 DNA: TGTGCCAGCAGCGTACTCGGGGGCGCAGGAGAGACCCAGTACTTC.